Reported below is one TCR beta chain. The antigen remains unidentified. This record belongs to a study of cytomegalovirus exposure and HLA in healthy donors. In the study overall: An analysis done earlier identified more than 90 million unique TCR beta sequences from 150 million to 200 million T cells.

The CDR3 has 14 residues. V was clipped by 0 bases and J by 4 bases, with 6 bases between them. The germline gives CDR1 LGHNT, CDR2 FRNRAP. Study-level points and caveats: A link between a missense DCLRE1C variant and TCR beta V- and J-gene trimming emerged from a later analysis. In an earlier analysis, about 87% or about 30%: the productive usage of most TCR beta V segments.

Researchers ran the PCR with 60 Vbeta and 13 Jbeta primers. Profiling relied on immunoSEQ multiplex PCR, and the TCRdb table lists in-frame clones only, not all of them. The top ten clones hold under 20% of a sample with about 75,000 clones, 75% to 85% of them seen once. The TCR comes from a man between 65 and 85 years old in good health and CMV-seropositive. The rearrangement links TRBV12-5 to TRBJ1-4, with D unresolved. The sequencing sample was made of PBMCs. The CDR3 loop reads CASGLVNSNEKLFF. The CDR3 coding sequence is TGTGCTAGTGGTTTGGTGAACAGTAATGAAAAACTGTTTTTT.